Here is one T cell receptor beta chain with its context. The antigen is undetermined. The source of the sample is a study of cytomegalovirus exposure and HLA in healthy donors. Donors consisted of healthy bone marrow donors. Looked up from germline, CDR1 is SGHRS and CDR2 is YFSETQ. The CDR3 contains 14 residues. Trimming shortened V by 0 bases and J by 5 bases, and 11 bases separated the two germline ends. Study-level points and caveats: TCR beta sequences numbering around 15,000 were associated with HLA alleles at 0.05 false discovery rate in a later analysis. Association of a missense DCLRE1C variant with TCR beta V- and J-gene trimming was reported in a later analysis.

The PCR had 60 Vbeta and 13 Jbeta primers. The table came from immunoSEQ multiplex PCR; TCRdb's copy has only in-frame clones and leaves some out. Counted here are tens of thousands of clones, around 67% occurring once; the ten biggest clones make up 2% to 2.5%. Sequencing input: PBMCs. This receptor was taken from a human donor in good health. V gene TRBV5-1 combines with J gene TRBJ1-1; D uncertain. The DNA of the CDR3 is TGCGCCAGCAGCTTGGGCGCGGGAACGACTGAAGCTTTCTTT. Translated, it gives CASSLGAGTTEAFF.